This T cell receptor beta chain was identified in a study of blood T cell repertoires in COVID-19. Looking at the study overall: T cells, B-cell-depleted T cells, or PBMCs supplied cDNA or gDNA.

Original analysis: Quantification of nucleated cells was approximated via reference gene primer amplification. Assay used: immunoSEQ multiplex PCR; TCRdb lists only in-frame clones, some missing. V and J calls and clone size follow that table, whereas D and trimming were derived from the DNA. The data show some 270,000 clones, about nine tenths seen once. This CDR3 has 15 amino acids. Trimming removed 1 base from V and 8 bases from J; junction bases left unmatched: 6. The germline V gene has CDR1 LNHNV and CDR2 YYDKDF (reference sequence). Across about 22 US areas, participants ranged in age from about 18 to 89 years. The study counted Cohort 3 donors as recovered given two negative PCRs, clearance, or symptom resolution.

V is TRBV15 and J is TRBJ1-4; 8 nucleotides match TRBD1. This TCR was sampled from a woman in her forties who had recovered from COVID-19. The sequenced sample consisted of PBMCs or T cells enriched from blood (not recorded which). CDR3 sequence: CATSRGQGAVEKLFF. The DNA of the CDR3 is TGTGCCACCAGCAGAGGGCAGGGGGCTGTGGAAAAACTGTTTTTT.